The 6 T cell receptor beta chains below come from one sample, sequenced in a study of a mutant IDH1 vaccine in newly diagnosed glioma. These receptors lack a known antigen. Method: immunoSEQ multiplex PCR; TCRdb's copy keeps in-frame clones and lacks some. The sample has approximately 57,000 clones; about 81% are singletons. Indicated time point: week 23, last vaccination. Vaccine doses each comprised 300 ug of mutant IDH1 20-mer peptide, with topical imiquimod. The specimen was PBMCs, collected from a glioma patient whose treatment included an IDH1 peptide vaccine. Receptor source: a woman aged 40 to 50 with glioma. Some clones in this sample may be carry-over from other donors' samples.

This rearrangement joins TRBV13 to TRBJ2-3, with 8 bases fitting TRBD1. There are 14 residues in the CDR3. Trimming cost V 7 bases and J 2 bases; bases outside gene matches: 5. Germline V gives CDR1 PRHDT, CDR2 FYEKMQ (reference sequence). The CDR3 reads CASNPDRATDTQYF. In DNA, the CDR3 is TGTGCCAGCAACCCGGACAGGGCCACAGATACGCAGTATTTT.

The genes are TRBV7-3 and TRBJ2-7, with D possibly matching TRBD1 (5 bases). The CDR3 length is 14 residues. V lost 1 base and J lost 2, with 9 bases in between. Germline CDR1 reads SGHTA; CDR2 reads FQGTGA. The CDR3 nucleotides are TGTGCCAGCAGCTTAAGGGGCCCTCCCTACGAGCAGTACTTC. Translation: CASSLRGPPYEQYF.

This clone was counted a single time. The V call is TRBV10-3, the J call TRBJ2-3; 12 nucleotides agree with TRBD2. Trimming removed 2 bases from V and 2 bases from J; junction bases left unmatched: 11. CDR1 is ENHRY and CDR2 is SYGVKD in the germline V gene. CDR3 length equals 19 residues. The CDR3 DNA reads TGTGCCATCAGTGAGCAACTAGCGGGGGGCCGATATTCCACAGATACGCAGTATTTT. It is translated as CAISEQLAGGRYSTDTQYF.

CDR3 residues: CASTVTGQGNSPLHF. The CDR3 coding sequence is TGCGCCAGCACCGTGACAGGACAGGGTAATTCACCCCTCCACTTT. The V and J genes are TRBV5-1 and TRBJ1-6, with 8 bases aligning to TRBD1. Unmatched junction bases numbered 8, after V lost 6 bases and J lost 6 bases. The CDR3 is 15 residues long. CDR1 and CDR2 (germline): SGHRS, YFSETQ. The full variable domain, with the rest looked up from reference TRBV5-1 and TRBJ1-6, is KAGVTQTPRYLIKTRGQQVTLSCSPISGHRSVSWYQQTPGQGLQFLFEYFSETQRNKGNFPGRFSGRQFSNSRSEMNVSTLELGDSALYLCASTVTGQGNSPLHFGNGTRLTVT.

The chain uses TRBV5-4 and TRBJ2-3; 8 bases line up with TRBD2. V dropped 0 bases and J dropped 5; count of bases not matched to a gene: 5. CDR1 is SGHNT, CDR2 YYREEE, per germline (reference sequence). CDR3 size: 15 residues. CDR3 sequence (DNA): TGTGCCAGCAGCTTGGCCGGGGGGGGCGGAGATACGCAGTATTTT. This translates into CASSLAGGGGDTQYF.

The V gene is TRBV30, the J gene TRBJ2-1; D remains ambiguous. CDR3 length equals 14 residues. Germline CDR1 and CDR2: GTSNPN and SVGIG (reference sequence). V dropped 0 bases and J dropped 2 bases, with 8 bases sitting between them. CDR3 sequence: CAWSVGRAYNEQFF. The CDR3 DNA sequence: TGTGCCTGGAGTGTCGGACGCGCCTACAATGAGCAGTTCTTC.